A single sample gave rise to the 18 T cell receptor beta chains below, sequenced in a study of cytomegalovirus exposure and HLA in healthy donors. PCR used 60 Vbeta primers and 13 Jbeta primers. Clones were sequenced by immunoSEQ multiplex PCR, and TCRdb holds only the in-frame ones, with some missing. This table holds roughly 250,000 clones, 70% to 90% found once. The sample comprised PBMCs. These receptors originate from a woman between 40 and 50 years old in good health and CMV-seropositive.

The chain employs TRBV5-6 and TRBJ2-2; TRBD2 agrees at 12 bases. CDR1 is SGHDT and CDR2 is YYEEEE in the germline V gene. Trimming removed 4 bases from V and 3 bases from J; junction bases left unmatched: 4. The CDR3 covers 16 residues. The CDR3 sequence is CASSPSGRADTGELFF. The DNA for the CDR3 is TGTGCCAGCAGCCCTAGCGGGAGGGCCGACACCGGGGAGCTGTTTTTT.

The table lists this clone with a count of one. The chain has TRBV5-4 and TRBJ2-3; weak D call: TRBD2 (6 bases). Germline-derived CDR1 and CDR2 are SGHNT and YYREEE (reference sequence). This CDR3 is 15 amino acids long. The V gene lost 4 bases and the J gene lost 4 bases, with 16 bases spanning the gap. The chain's CDR3 is CASSPGGALADTQYF. The CDR3 DNA sequence: TGTGCCAGCAGCCCCGGCGGGGCCTTGGCAGATACGCAGTATTTT.

This chain uses TRBV11-3 with TRBJ1-1; the D gene is possibly TRBD1 (6 bases). The CDR3 runs to 13 residues. V dropped 5 bases and J dropped 1 base, with 8 bases sitting between them. Germline values: CDR1 SGHNT, CDR2 YENEEA. This CDR3 reads CASSEGQNTEAFF. The DNA for the CDR3 is TGTGCCAGCAGCGAGGGACAGAACACTGAAGCTTTCTTT.

The chain recombines TRBV6-5 with TRBJ1-2; 8 nucleotides agree with TRBD1. V was clipped by 6 bases and J by 4 bases; unmatched bases: 10. Germline CDR1 and CDR2: MNHEY and SVGAGI. The CDR3 runs to 15 residues. CDR3 region: CASRRQGAASYGYTF. DNA of the CDR3: TGTGCCAGCAGAAGGCAGGGGGCGGCTTCCTATGGCTACACCTTC.

The CDR3 DNA is TGTGCCAGCAGCTTGGCCATGGGGAGCGGCACCTACGAGCAGTACTTC. Its protein is CASSLAMGSGTYEQYF. V usage is TRBV5-6 and J usage is TRBJ2-7; tentative D call: TRBD2 (5 bases). The V end lost 0 bases, the J end lost 2 bases, and 15 bases lay between the germline ends. The CDR3 covers 16 residues. CDR1 and CDR2 (germline): SGHDT, YYEEEE.

The gene calls are TRBV5-1 and TRBJ2-3; D gene ambiguous. Germline CDR1 SGHRS, CDR2 YFSETQ. V lost 1 base to trimming and J lost 5 bases, with 5 bases between them. This CDR3 region has 12 residues. CDR3 sequence reads: CASSLIEDTQYF. The CDR3 DNA sequence: TGCGCCAGCAGCTTGATAGAAGATACGCAGTATTTT.

The rearrangement joins TRBV5-6 to TRBJ2-2; 8 nucleotides match TRBD1. The CDR3 runs to 16 residues. Unmatched junction bases numbered 7, after V lost 3 bases and J lost 3 bases. In germline, CDR1 is SGHDT, CDR2 YYEEEE. CDR3 amino acids: CASSWGDRGYTGELFF. The DNA of the CDR3 is TGTGCCAGCAGCTGGGGAGACAGGGGTTACACCGGGGAGCTGTTTTTT.

In its sample, this clone was seen once. The chain combines TRBV7-8 with TRBJ1-6, with D possibly being TRBD1 (6 bases). CDR1 is SGHVS, CDR2 FQNEAQ, per germline. V was clipped by 1 base and J by 9 bases, with 16 bases between them. CDR3 length: 16 amino acids. The CDR3 region has the DNA TGTGCCAGCAGCTTAGAGGCAGGGGTCTCGGGTTCACCCCTCCACTTT. Amino acids: CASSLEAGVSGSPLHF.

The chain couples TRBV27 to TRBJ2-6; D is perhaps TRBD1 (6 bases). Germline CDR1 is MNHEY and CDR2 is SMNVEV (reference sequence). V lost 3 bases to trimming and J lost 0 bases, with 21 bases between them. CDR3 length: 20 residues. The CDR3 here is CASSFGQSAPSFSGANVLTF. The CDR3 region has the DNA TGTGCCAGCAGTTTCGGACAGTCTGCTCCCTCTTTCTCTGGGGCCAACGTCCTGACTTTC. The full variable domain, in which reference TRBV27 and TRBJ2-6 provide the parts outside the CDR3, is EAQVTQNPRYLITVTGKKLTVTCSQNMNHEYMSWYRQDPGLGLRQIYYSMNVEVTDKGDVPEGYKVSRKEKRNFPLILESPSPNQTSLYFCASSFGQSAPSFSGANVLTFGAGSRLTVL.

The J gene is TRBJ2-6, the V gene TRBV6-1; 11 bases are shared with TRBD2. The CDR3 spans 18 residues. CDR1 is MNHNS, CDR2 SASEGT, per germline. Unmatched junction bases numbered 5, after V lost 4 bases and J lost 0 bases. The CDR3 DNA is TGTGCCAGCAGTGCCAGACTAGCGGGGCTCTCTGGGGCCAACGTCCTGACTTTC. Its protein is CASSARLAGLSGANVLTF.

This clone was detected only a few times. This chain uses TRBV6-4 with TRBJ2-7; 7 bases are a match to TRBD2. The CDR3 runs 14 residues. CDR1 is MRHNA and CDR2 is SNTAGT in the germline V gene. Trimming took 10 bases from V and 0 from J; bases not matched to a gene: 9. The DNA for the CDR3 is TGTGCCACAACTAGCGCTAATTTCTCCTACGAGCAGTACTTC. Translating it yields CATTSANFSYEQYF.

In nucleotides, the CDR3 is TGTGCCAGCAGTGTCGGAAACATTCAGTACTTC. It yields the protein CASSVGNIQYF. This chain links TRBV6-1 with TRBJ2-4; D is ambiguous. This CDR3 region has 11 residues. V was shortened by 4 bases and J by 6 bases, with 4 bases between the two germline ends. Germline assignment: CDR1 MNHNS and CDR2 SASEGT.

In nucleotides, the CDR3 is TGTGCCAGTAAGGGGCGTGAGCAGTTCTTC. Protein sequence: CASKGREQFF. V gene TRBV19 combines with J gene TRBJ2-1; maybe TRBD1 (5 bases). CDR1 is LNHDA and CDR2 is SQIVND in the germline V gene (reference sequence). Trimming pared 7 bases from V and 9 bases from J, leaving 7 bases between. The CDR3 is 10 residues long.

The CDR3 here is CASSSSGSDEQFF. The CDR3, as DNA: TGTGCCAGCAGCTCCAGCGGGAGCGATGAGCAGTTCTTC. This chain joins TRBV7-9 and TRBJ2-1; 8 bases align to TRBD2. Germline V lookup: CDR1 SEHNR, CDR2 FQNEAQ (reference sequence). The ends lost 4 bases at V and 8 bases at J; junction bases unmatched: 4. This CDR3 comprises 13 residues. The entire variable domain, with the rest obtained from reference TRBV7-9 and TRBJ2-1, is as follows: DTGVSQNPRHKITKRGQNVTFRCDPISEHNRLYWYRQTLGQGPEFLTYFQNEAQLEKSRLLSDRFSAERPKGSFSTLEIQRTEQGDSAMYLCASSSSGSDEQFFGPGTRLTVL.

Worth noting for this clone: An end of the junction does not agree with germline; a read error may underlie this. The rearrangement links TRBV5-1 to TRBJ2-2; no definite D call. Per germline, CDR1 SGHRS and CDR2 YFSETQ. The CDR3 has 15 residues. The CDR3 nucleotides are TGCGCCAGCGGCTTAGCTACCGCGAACACCGGGGAGCTGTTTTTT. Amino acid sequence: CASGLATANTGELFF.

The chain is built from TRBV11-3 and TRBJ2-5; possibly TRBD1 for D (6 bases). The DNA matches TRBJ2-7 better at its end, which makes the J call doubtful. The germline CDR1 and CDR2 sequences are SGHNT and YENEEA. The CDR3 covers 15 residues. The CDR3 DNA sequence: TGTGCCAGCAGCTTGTACAGCACAGGGTTGTACGAGCAGTACTTC. It is translated as CASSLYSTGLYEQYF.

The rearrangement uses TRBV5-1 and TRBJ2-7, with TRBD1 matching 9 bases. This CDR3 spans 14 amino acids. Germline CDR1 reads SGHRS; CDR2 reads YFSETQ. V was pared by 0 bases and J by 5 bases, with 3 bases of the junction left unmatched. In nucleotides, the CDR3 is TGCGCCAGCAGCTTGGGGGACAGGGTCGACGAGCAGTACTTC. It encodes CASSLGDRVDEQYF.

This chain connects TRBV30 to TRBJ2-7; weak D call: TRBD1 (6 bases). V was cut by 1 base and J by 2 bases, with 6 bases left in between. The CDR3 has 12 amino acids. The germline V gene encodes CDR1 GTSNPN and CDR2 SVGIG (reference sequence). The CDR3 nucleotides are TGTGCCTGGAGTGGGACAGCCTACGAGCAGTACTTC. Its protein product is CAWSGTAYEQYF. Full variable domain (rest looked up from reference TRBV30 and TRBJ2-7): SQTIHQWPATLVQPVGSPLSLECTVEGTSNPNLYWYRQAAGRGLQLLFYSVGIGQISSEVPQNLSASRPQDRQFILSSKKLLLSDSGFYLCAWSGTAYEQYFGPGTRLTVT.